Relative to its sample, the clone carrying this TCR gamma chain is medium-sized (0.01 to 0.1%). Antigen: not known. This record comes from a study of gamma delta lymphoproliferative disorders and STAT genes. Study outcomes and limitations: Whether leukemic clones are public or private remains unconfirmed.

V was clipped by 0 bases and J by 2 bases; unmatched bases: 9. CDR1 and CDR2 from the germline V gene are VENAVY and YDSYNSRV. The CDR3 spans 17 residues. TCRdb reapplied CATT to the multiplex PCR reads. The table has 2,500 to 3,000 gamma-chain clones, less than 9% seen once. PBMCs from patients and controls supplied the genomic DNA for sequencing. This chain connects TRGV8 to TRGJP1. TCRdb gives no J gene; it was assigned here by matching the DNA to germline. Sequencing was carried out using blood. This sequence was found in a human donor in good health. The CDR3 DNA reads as TGTGCCACCTGGGATAGGCTGGCATCAACCACTGGTTGGTTCAAGATATTT. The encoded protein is CATWDRLASTTGWFKIF.